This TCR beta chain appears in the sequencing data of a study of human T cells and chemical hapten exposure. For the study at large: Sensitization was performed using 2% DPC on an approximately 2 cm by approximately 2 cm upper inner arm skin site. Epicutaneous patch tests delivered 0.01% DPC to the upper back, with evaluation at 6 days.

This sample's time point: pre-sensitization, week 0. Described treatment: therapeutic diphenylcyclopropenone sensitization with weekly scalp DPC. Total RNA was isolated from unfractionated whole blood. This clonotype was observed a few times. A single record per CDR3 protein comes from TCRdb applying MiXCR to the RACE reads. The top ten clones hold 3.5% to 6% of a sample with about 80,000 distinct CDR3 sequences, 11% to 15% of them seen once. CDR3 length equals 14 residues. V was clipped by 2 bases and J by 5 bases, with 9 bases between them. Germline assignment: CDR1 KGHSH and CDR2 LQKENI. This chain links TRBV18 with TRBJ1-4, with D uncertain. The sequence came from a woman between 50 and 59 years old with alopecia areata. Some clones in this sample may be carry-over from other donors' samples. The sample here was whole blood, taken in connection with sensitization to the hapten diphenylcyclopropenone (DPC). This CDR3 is CASSPVPVNEKLFF. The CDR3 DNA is TGTGCCAGCTCACCAGTGCCGGTGAATGAAAAACTGTTTTTT.